This T cell receptor beta chain emerged from a study of blood T cell repertoires in COVID-19. Overall study: Material from acute and convalescent COVID-19 was sourced from the United States, Italy and Spain. Sources were T cells, B-cell-depleted T cells, or PBMCs; the material itself was cDNA or gDNA.

The CDR3 runs 13 residues. Germline assignment: CDR1 SGHDN and CDR2 FVKESK. Between the trimmed V and J ends, which lost 2 bases and 8 bases, there was a span of 10 bases. Original handling: For nucleated cells, counts were estimated from reference gene primer amplification. Assay: immunoSEQ multiplex PCR; the TCRdb copy retains only in-frame clones and omits some. D and trimming come from the DNA, and the V and J calls and clone size come from that table. Of approximately 130,000 clones in the sample, around 87% were seen once. This TCR came from a woman between 45 and 60 years old who had recovered from COVID-19. Sequenced sample: peripheral blood. The gene calls are TRBV14 and TRBJ1-5; D is undetermined. The CDR3 loop reads CASSQRSGEPQHF. DNA of the CDR3: TGTGCCAGCAGCCAAAGGTCGGGTGAGCCCCAGCATTTT.